The present TCR beta chain was sequenced within a study of blood T cell repertoires in COVID-19. Sequencing used immunoSEQ multiplex PCR; TCRdb keeps in-frame clones, though not all of them. The sample records roughly 220,000 clones, roughly 80% being singletons. The sample was peripheral blood. This TCR came from a man aged 25 to 40 with active or convalescent COVID-19.

This chain's CDR3 is CASSPLLRQGGYGYTF. CDR3 DNA: TGTGCCAGCTCACCACTCCTAAGACAGGGTGGCTATGGCTACACCTTC. The chain recombines TRBV18 with TRBJ1-2; 7 bases fit TRBD1. The CDR3 spans 16 residues. Per germline, CDR1 KGHSH and CDR2 LQKENI. J gave up 4 bases and V 1 base, and 9 bases lay outside the gene matches. The variable domain in full, completed from reference TRBV18 and TRBJ1-2, reads NAGVMQNPRHLVRRRGQEARLRCSPMKGHSHVYWYRQLPEEGLKFMVYLQKENIIDESGMPKERFSAEFPKEGPSILRIQQVVRGDSAAYFCASSPLLRQGGYGYTFGSGTRLTVV.